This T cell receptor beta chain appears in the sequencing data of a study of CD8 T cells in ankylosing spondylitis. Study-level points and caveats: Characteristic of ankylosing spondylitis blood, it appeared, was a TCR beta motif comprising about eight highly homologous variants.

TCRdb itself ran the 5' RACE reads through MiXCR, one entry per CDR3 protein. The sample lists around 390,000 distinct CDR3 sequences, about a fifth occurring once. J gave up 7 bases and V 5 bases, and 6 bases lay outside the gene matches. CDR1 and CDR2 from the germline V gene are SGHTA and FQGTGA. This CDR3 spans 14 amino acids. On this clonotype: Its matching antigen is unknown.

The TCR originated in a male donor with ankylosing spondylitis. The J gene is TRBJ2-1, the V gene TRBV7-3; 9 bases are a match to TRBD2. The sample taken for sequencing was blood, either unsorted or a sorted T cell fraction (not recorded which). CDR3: CASSPTSGLNEQFF. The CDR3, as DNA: TGTGCCAGCAGCCCCACTAGCGGGCTTAATGAGCAGTTCTTC.